This T cell receptor (beta chain) was sequenced during a study of lymphopenia after photon versus proton radiotherapy. Overall study findings and caveats: A bigger post-nadir fall in TCR diversity correlated inversely with survival time in deceased patients. After lymphocyte nadir, photon-treated repertoires showed oligoclonal expansion, especially CD8+ Temra.

Repertoires were generated with immunoSEQ multiplex PCR, while TCRdb's copy carries only in-frame clones and drops some. The sample comprises tens of thousands of clones, roughly 90% of which are singletons, and roughly 15% rests with the top ten. The germline V gene has CDR1 LNHNV and CDR2 YYDKDF (reference sequence). This CDR3 is built from 14 residues. Trimming left V 0 bases short and J 1 base short, with 6 bases between. With respect to this clone: Its antigen remains unidentified.

The chain carries TRBV15 and TRBJ1-1; D is unclear. This receptor was obtained from a man aged 60-69 years with cholangiocarcinoma. The sequenced sample was peripheral blood, obtained from a patient treated with photon-based radiotherapy. The CDR3 spells CATSRDQRNTEAFF. The CDR3 nucleotides are TGTGCCACCAGCAGAGATCAAAGGAACACTGAAGCTTTCTTT.